This paragraph reports one TCR beta chain. Its antigen is not known. The germline gives CDR1 MDHEN, CDR2 SYDVKM. The CDR3 is 15 amino acids. The V end lost 5 bases, the J end lost 5 bases, and 18 bases lay between the germline ends. The data were taken from a study of cytomegalovirus exposure and HLA in healthy donors. Study information: Findings of an earlier analysis included more than 90 million unique TCR beta sequences from roughly 200 million T cells. General study results and limits: Analysis was carried out at a later point, and it linked a missense DCLRE1C variant to TCR beta V- and J-gene trimming. TCR beta chains numbering 150 to 200 were designated cytomegalovirus-associated.

A multiplex PCR was run with 60 Vbeta primers and 13 Jbeta primers. Profiled with immunoSEQ multiplex PCR; TCRdb holds only in-frame clones, not every one. The sample has some 60,000 clones, 65% to 85% seen once. Sequenced input: PBMCs. The source of this sequence is a male donor in good health and CMV-seronegative. V gene TRBV28 combines with J gene TRBJ2-5; D might be TRBD1 (5 bases). As DNA, the CDR3 is TGTGCCAGCAGTCCCCCCAGCAGGGTGGGGGAGACCCAGTACTTC. Its protein product is CASSPPSRVGETQYF.